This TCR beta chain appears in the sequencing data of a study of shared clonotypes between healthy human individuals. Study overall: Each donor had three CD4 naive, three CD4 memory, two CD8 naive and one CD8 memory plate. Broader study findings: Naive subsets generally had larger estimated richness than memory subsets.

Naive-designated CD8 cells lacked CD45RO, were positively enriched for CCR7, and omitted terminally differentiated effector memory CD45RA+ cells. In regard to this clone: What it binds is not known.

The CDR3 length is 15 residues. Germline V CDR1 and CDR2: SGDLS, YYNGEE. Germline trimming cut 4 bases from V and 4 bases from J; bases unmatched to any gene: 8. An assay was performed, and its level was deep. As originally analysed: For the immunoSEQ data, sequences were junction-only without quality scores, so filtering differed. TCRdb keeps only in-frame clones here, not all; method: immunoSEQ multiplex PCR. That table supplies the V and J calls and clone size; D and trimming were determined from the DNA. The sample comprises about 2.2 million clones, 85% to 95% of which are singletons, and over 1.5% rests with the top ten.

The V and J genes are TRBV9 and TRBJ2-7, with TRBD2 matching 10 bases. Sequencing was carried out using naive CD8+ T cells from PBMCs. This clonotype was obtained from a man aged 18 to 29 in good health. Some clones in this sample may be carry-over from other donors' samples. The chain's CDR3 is CASSRGASGSYEQYF. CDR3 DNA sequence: TGTGCCAGCAGCCGCGGGGCTAGCGGGAGTTACGAGCAGTACTTC.